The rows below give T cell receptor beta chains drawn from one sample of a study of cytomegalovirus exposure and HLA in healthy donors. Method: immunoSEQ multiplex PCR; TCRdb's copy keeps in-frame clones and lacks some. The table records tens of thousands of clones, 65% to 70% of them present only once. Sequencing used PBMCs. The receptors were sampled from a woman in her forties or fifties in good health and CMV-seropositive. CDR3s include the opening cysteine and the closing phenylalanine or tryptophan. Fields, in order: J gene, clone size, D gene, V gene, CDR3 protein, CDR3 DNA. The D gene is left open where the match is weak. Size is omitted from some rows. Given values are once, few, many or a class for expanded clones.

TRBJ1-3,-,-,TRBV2,CASSELWTSSGNTIYF,TGTGCCAGCAGTGAATTGTGGACAAGCTCTGGAAACACCATATATTTT
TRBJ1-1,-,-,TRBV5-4,CASSEGMNTEAFF,TGTGCCAGCAGCGAGGGAATGAACACTGAAGCTTTCTTT
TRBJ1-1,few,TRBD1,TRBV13,CASSHGQAVVEAFF,TGTGCCAGCAGCCACGGACAGGCGGTCGTTGAAGCTTTCTTT
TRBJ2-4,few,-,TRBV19,CASSIGTRGPYRNIQYF,TGTGCCAGTAGTATTGGGACGCGGGGGCCGTATCGGAACATTCAGTACTTC
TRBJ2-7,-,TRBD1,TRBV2,CASSEETGGVYEQYF,TGTGCCAGCAGTGAAGAGACAGGGGGGGTCTACGAGCAGTACTTC
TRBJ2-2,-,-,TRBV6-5,CASSYSTENTGELFF,TGTGCCAGCAGTTACAGTACAGAAAACACCGGGGAGCTGTTTTTT
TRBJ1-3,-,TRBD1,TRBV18,CASSPGDRGGWNTIYF,TGTGCCAGCTCACCAGGAGACAGGGGAGGATGGAATACCATATATTTT
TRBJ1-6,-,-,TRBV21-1,CASSKPSWTGGSPLHF,TGTGCCAGCAGCAAACCATCGTGGACAGGTGGGTCACCCCTCCACTTT
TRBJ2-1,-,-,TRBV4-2,CASSQEGRGRSYNEQFF,TGTGCCAGCAGCCAAGAAGGGCGTGGGAGATCCTACAATGAGCAGTTCTTC
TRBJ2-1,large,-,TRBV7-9,CASRGQSSYNEQFF,TGTGCCAGCAGAGGACAGAGCTCCTACAATGAGCAGTTCTTC
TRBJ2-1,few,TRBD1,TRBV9,CASSGGQGASNEQFF,TGTGCCAGCAGCGGGGGACAGGGGGCAAGCAATGAGCAGTTCTTC
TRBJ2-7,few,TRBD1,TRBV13,CASRWGRDRGDYEQYF,TGTGCCAGCAGATGGGGGCGGGACAGGGGAGACTACGAGCAGTACTTC
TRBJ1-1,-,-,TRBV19,CASIDRPNTEAFF,TGTGCCAGTATAGACAGGCCGAACACTGAAGCTTTCTTT
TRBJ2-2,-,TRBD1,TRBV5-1,CASSRQGHTGELFF,TGCGCCAGCAGCCGACAGGGCCACACCGGGGAGCTGTTTTTT
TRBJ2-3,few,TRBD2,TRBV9,CASSVATGGGVTDTQYF,TGTGCCAGCAGCGTAGCTACGGGGGGGGGTGTGACAGATACGCAGTATTTT
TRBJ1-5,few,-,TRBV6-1,CASSGQGSGNQPQHF,TGTGCCAGCAGTGGCCAGGGAAGTGGCAATCAGCCCCAGCATTTT
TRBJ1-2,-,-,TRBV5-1,CASSLAGGLGYTF,TGCGCCAGCAGCTTGGCGGGGGGTTTAGGCTACACCTTC
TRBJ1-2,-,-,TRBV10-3,CAIRSEVGYGYTF,TGTGCCATCAGGTCGGAGGTGGGGTATGGCTACACCTTC
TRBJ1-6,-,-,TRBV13,CASTIHRLRDYNSPLHF,TGTGCCAGCACGATCCACCGTCTGAGGGACTATAATTCACCCCTCCACTTT
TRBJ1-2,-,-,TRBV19,CASRETGTNYGYTF,TGTGCCAGTAGAGAAACAGGCACTAACTATGGCTACACCTTC
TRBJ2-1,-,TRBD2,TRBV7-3,CASSLKREARAGLGSGEQFF,TGTGCCAGCAGCTTAAAACGTGAGGCCAGGGCAGGACTAGGTTCGGGTGAGCAGTTCTTC
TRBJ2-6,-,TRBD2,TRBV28,CASSSSLAGAGSGANVLTF,TGTGCCAGCAGTTCCTCTCTAGCGGGGGCGGGCTCTGGGGCCAACGTCCTGACTTTC
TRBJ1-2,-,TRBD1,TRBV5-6,CASSWGQGRIDYGYTF,TGTGCCAGCAGCTGGGGACAGGGGCGAATTGACTACGGCTACACCTTC
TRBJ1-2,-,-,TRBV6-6,CASSYPGKRDGYTF,TGTGCCAGCAGTTATCCCGGGAAGAGGGATGGCTACACCTTC
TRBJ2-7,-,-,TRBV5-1,CASSLDSRSYEQYF,TGCGCCAGCAGCTTGGATTCCAGGTCCTACGAGCAGTACTTC
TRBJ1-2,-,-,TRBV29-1,CSVPDSRGNYGYTF,TGCAGCGTCCCCGATTCCAGGGGAAACTATGGCTACACCTTC
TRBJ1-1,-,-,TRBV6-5,CASTSPGTEAFF,TGTGCCAGCACGAGCCCGGGTACTGAAGCTTTCTTT
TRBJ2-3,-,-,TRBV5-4,CASKPFGGTDTQYF,TGTGCCAGCAAACCCTTCGGGGGCACAGATACGCAGTATTTT
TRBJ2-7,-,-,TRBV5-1,CARRSAYEQYF,TGCGCCAGGAGGTCGGCCTACGAGCAGTACTTC
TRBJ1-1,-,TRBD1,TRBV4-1,CASSSLDREHTEAFF,TGCGCCAGCAGCAGTCTGGACAGGGAGCACACTGAAGCTTTCTTT
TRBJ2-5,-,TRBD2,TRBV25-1,CASSDPSRGREVETQYF,TGTGCCAGCAGTGATCCCTCAAGGGGCCGGGAGGTAGAGACCCAGTACTTC
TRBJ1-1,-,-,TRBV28,CASWGPNTEAFF,TGTGCCAGCTGGGGGCCGAACACTGAAGCTTTCTTT
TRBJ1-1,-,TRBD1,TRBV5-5,CASIGTGGTEAFF,TGTGCCAGCATCGGGACAGGGGGCACTGAAGCTTTCTTT
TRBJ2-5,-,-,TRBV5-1,CASREKQGGETQYF,TGCGCCAGCCGGGAAAAACAGGGTGGAGAGACCCAGTACTTC
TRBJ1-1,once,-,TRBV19,CASSPGSRGTVTEAFF,TGTGCCAGTAGCCCCGGGTCCCGAGGCACGGTCACTGAAGCTTTCTTT
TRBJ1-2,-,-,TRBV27,CASTLGDYTF,TGTGCCAGCACCCTAGGGGACTACACCTTC
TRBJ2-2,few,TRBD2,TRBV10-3,CAIGEGLYGELFF,TGTGCCATAGGGGAGGGGCTCTACGGGGAGCTGTTTTTT
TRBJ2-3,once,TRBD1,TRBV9,CASSAEGQPNQPQYF,TGTGCCAGCAGCGCCGAGGGACAGCCCAATCAGCCCCAGTATTTT
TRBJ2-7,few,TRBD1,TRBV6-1,CASSPTGTGGYEQYF,TGTGCCAGCAGCCCCACCGGGACAGGGGGCTACGAGCAGTACTTC
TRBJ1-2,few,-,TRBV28,CASSRLEWDTLLDNYGYTF,TGTGCCAGCAGTCGCCTCGAGTGGGACACCCTGCTAGATAACTATGGCTACACCTTC
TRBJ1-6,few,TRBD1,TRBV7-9,CASSMITGVSYNSPLHF,TGTGCCAGCAGCATGATCACAGGGGTATCCTATAATTCACCCCTCCACTTT
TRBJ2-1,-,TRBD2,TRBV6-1,CASSDRRLAGSYNEQFF,TGTGCCAGCAGTGACAGGAGACTAGCGGGGTCCTACAATGAGCAGTTCTTC
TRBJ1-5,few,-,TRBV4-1,CASSQLWTAENQPQHF,TGCGCCAGCAGCCAACTTTGGACAGCTGAAAATCAGCCCCAGCATTTT
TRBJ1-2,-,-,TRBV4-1,CASTRGLGEYGYTF,TGCGCCAGCACGAGGGGGTTGGGAGAGTATGGCTACACCTTC
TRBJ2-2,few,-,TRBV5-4,CASSSGNPLFTGELFF,TGTGCCAGCAGCTCGGGGAACCCGTTATTTACCGGGGAGCTGTTTTTT
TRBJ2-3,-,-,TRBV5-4,CASSPGSGTDTQYF,TGTGCCAGCAGCCCGGGGTCTGGCACAGATACGCAGTATTTT
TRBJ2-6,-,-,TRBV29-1,CSVVLRQTSSSGANVLTF,TGCAGCGTTGTTTTGCGGCAGACTTCCAGCTCTGGGGCCAACGTCCTGACTTTC
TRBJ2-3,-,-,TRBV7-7,CASSLRGASTDTQYF,TGTGCTAGCAGCTTACGGGGGGCCTCCACAGATACGCAGTATTTT
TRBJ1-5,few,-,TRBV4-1,CASSQDLIQGRNQPQHF,TGCGCCAGCAGCCAAGATCTGATACAGGGTCGAAATCAGCCCCAGCATTTT
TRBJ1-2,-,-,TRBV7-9,CASSLGSDSYYGYTF,TGTGCCAGCAGCTTAGGGTCGGACAGTTACTATGGCTACACCTTC
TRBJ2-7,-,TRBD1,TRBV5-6,CASSPRRQGNGNEQYF,TGTGCCAGCAGCCCAAGGAGACAGGGAAATGGCAACGAGCAGTACTTC
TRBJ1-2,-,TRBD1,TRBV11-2,CASSSGTDYGYTF,TGTGCCAGCAGCTCCGGGACAGACTATGGCTACACCTTC
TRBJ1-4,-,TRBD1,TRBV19,CASSWDRDEKLFF,TGTGCCAGTAGCTGGGACAGGGATGAAAAACTGTTTTTT
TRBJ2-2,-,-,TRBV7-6,CASSSEGTVPTHTGELFF,TGTGCCAGCAGCTCGGAGGGGACAGTCCCCACTCACACCGGGGAGCTGTTTTTT
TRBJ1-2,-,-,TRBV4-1,CASSQEGADYGYTF,TGCGCCAGCAGCCAAGAAGGGGCTGACTATGGCTACACCTTC
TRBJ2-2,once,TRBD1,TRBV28,CASSFPSDRVNTGELFF,TGTGCCAGCAGCTTTCCGTCGGACAGGGTGAACACCGGGGAGCTGTTTTTT
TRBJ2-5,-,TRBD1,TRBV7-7,CASSLVGLRGRRETQYF,TGTGCCAGCAGCTTAGTGGGTCTTAGGGGGCGCCGAGAGACCCAGTACTTC